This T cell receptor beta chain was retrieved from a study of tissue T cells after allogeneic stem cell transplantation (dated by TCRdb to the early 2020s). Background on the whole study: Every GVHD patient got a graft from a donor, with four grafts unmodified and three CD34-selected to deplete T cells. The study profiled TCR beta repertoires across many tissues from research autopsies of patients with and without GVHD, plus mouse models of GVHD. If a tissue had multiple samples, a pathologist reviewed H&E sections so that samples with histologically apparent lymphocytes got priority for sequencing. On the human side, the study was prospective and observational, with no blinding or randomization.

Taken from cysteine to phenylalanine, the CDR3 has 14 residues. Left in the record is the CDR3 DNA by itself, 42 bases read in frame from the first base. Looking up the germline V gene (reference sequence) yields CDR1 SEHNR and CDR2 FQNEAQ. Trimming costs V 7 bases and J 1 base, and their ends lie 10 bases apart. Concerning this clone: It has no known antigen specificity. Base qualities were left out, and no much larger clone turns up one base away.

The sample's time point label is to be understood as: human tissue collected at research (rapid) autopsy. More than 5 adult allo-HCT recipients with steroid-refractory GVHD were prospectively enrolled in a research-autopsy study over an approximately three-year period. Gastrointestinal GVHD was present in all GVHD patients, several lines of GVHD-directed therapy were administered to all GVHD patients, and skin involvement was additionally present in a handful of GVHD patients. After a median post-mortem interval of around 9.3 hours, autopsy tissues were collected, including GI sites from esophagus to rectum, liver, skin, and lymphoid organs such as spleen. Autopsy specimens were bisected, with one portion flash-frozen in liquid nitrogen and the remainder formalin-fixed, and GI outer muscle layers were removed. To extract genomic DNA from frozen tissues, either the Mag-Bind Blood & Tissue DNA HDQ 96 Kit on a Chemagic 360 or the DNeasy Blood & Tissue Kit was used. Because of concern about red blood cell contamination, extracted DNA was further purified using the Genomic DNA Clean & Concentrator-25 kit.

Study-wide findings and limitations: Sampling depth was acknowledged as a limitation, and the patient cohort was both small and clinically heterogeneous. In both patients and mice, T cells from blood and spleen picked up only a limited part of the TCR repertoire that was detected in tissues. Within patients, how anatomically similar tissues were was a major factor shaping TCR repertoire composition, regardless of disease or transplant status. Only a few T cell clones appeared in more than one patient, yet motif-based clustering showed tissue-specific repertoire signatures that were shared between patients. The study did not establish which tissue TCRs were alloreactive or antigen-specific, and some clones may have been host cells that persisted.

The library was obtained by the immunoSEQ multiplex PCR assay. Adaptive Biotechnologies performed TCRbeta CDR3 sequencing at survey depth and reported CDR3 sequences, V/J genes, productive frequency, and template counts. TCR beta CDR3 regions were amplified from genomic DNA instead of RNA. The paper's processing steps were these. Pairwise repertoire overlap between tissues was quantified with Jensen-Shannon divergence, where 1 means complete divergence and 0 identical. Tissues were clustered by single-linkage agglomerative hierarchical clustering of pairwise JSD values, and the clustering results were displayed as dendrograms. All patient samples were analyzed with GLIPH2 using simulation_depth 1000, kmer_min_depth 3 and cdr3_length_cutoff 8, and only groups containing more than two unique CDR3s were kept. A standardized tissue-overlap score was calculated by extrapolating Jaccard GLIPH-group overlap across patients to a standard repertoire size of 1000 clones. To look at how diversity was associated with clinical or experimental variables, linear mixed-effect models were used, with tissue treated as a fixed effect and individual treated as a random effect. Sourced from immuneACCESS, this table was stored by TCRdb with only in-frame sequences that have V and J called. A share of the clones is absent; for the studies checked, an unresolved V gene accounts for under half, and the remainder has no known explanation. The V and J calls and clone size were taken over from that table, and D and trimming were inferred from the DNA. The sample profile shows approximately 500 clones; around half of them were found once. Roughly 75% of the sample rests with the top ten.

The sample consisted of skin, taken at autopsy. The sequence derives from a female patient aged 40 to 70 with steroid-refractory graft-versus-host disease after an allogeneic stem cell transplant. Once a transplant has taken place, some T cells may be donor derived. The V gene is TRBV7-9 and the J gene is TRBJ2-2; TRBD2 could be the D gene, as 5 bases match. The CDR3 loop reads CASTSRGNTGELFF. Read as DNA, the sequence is TGTGCCAGCACATCCCGGGGGAACACCGGGGAGCTGTTTTTT.